The 19 T cell receptor beta chains below all came from one sample that was sequenced in a study of T cell clonality in common variable immunodeficiency. The data were produced by immunoSEQ multiplex PCR, yet TCRdb's version contains in-frame clones alone and is incomplete. Reported are 55,000 or so clones, none seen only once; the ten largest carry 0.65% to 1%. Sequencing was done on a sample of peripheral blood mononuclear cells. The source is a person between 18 and 75 years old in good health.

This clone was observed many times. The read ends 3 residues shy of where the CDR3 ends; the end is completed using the germline J gene. The chain has TRBV10-3 and TRBJ2-3; possible D gene TRBD1, 5 bases. There are 15 residues in the CDR3. Germline CDR1 reads ENHRY; CDR2 reads SYGVKD. V gave up 2 bases and J gave up 4 bases, with 13 bases separating them. CDR3: CAISERQGGPDTQYF. The part of the CDR3 DNA that was read is TGTGCCATCAGTGAGCGGCAGGGTGGACCAGATACG.

Turning to this clone: The observed sequence ends 3 residues before the CDR3 terminus, with the missing tail filled in from the germline J gene. The chain employs TRBV2 and TRBJ1-1; D remains unclear. Germline-derived CDR1 and CDR2 are SNHLY and FYNNEI. The CDR3 runs to 10 residues. The CDR3 is CASGRLAAFF. The sequenced CDR3 bases are TGTGCCAGCGGCCGCCTCGCT.

This clone has more than one count but fewer than ten. The CDR3 is cut off 3 residues early in the read; its end comes from the germline J gene. The chain recombines TRBV7-3 with TRBJ1-2; D gene unclear. CDR3 size: 15 residues. Germline CDR1 SGHTA, CDR2 FQGTGA. CDR3 DNA (partial): TGTGCCAGCAGCCCCTCAGTTAGCGGGAGCTACGAC. Protein product: CASSPSVSGSYD. The full CDR3 reads CASSPSVSGSYDYTF.

This clone occurred many times. The chain's CDR3 is CASSLEGFTEAFF. The covered CDR3 bases are TGTGCCAGCAGCTTGGAGGGGTTCACTGAA. V usage is TRBV5-4 and J usage is TRBJ1-1, with D maybe TRBD1 (5 bases). The read ends 3 residues early relative to the CDR3; the germline J gene fills the gap. The germline V and J ends were trimmed by 0 bases and 4 bases, with 7 bases remaining between them. The CDR3 totals 13 residues. Germline assignment: CDR1 SGHNT and CDR2 YYREEE (reference sequence).

This clone was observed at least ten times. The read ends 3 residues early relative to the CDR3; the germline J gene fills the gap. The chain couples TRBV4-1 to TRBJ1-6; D not certain. The CDR3 is 16 residues long. Germline V gene lookup returns CDR1 MGHRA and CDR2 YSYEKL. Trimming left V 0 bases short and J 10 bases short, with 16 bases between. The CDR3 here is CASSQDSPGLRSPLHF. The sequenced CDR3 bases are TGCGCCAGCAGCCAAGATTCCCCGGGGTTAAGATCACCC.

This clone was recorded many times. The CDR3 extends 3 residues past the end of the read, so its final part is completed from the germline J gene. The chain has TRBV20-1 and TRBJ1-2; the D gene is possibly TRBD1 (6 bases). The germline V gene encodes CDR1 DFQATT and CDR2 SNEGSKA (reference sequence). The ends were cut back, 5 bases at V and 4 bases at J, with 17 bases in the middle. The CDR3 consists of 14 residues. CDR3 in amino acids: CSAPDVRGTYGYTF. CDR3 DNA (partial): TGCAGTGCTCCGGACGTCAGGGGTACCTATGGC.

This clone occurred many times. The CDR3 goes on 3 residues after the read ends, and that part is filled in from the germline J gene. V gene TRBV20-1 combines with J gene TRBJ2-3; 10 nucleotides line up with TRBD2. CDR3 length: 17 residues. The germline V gene has CDR1 DFQATT and CDR2 SNEGSKA (reference sequence). After removal of 0 bases from V and 4 bases from J, the junction contained 10 bases not matched to a gene. The sequenced CDR3 bases are TGCAGTGCTAGAGACCTGGCTAGCGGGAGTAGGGCAGATACG. Translating gives CSARDLASGSRADT. The CDR3 as a whole reads CSARDLASGSRADTQYF.

The sample holds a few counts of this clone. The CDR3 end is not reached by the read, which stops 3 residues before it; the germline J gene fills it in. J is TRBJ1-1 and V is TRBV5-5; D may be TRBD1 (6 bases). The V and J ends lost 0 bases and 7 bases respectively, with 13 bases between them. This CDR3 has 14 amino acids. The V gene's germline CDR1 is SGHKS and CDR2 YYEKEE (reference sequence). CDR3 DNA, as far as it was read: TGTGCCAGCAGCTTGGGGGGACACGGATATGAA. Translating gives CASSLGGHGYE. The full CDR3 protein is CASSLGGHGYEAFF.

Only a few counts were recorded for this clone. Read coverage stops 3 residues before the CDR3 terminus; the germline J gene supplies the remainder. The genes are TRBV30 and TRBJ1-1; 7 bases fit TRBD1. Germline-derived CDR1 and CDR2 are GTSNPN and SVGIG (reference sequence). V shed 0 bases, J shed 0 bases, and the junction held 7 bases outside the gene matches. The CDR3 spans 16 residues. CDR3 bases read: TGTGCCTGGAGTGTGTCGGGACAGCTCCTGAACACTGAA. Protein product: CAWSVSGQLLNTE. In full, the CDR3 reads CAWSVSGQLLNTEAFF.

This clone was picked up many times. The read stops 3 residues short of the end of the CDR3; the missing end is completed from the germline J gene. J is TRBJ1-3 and V is TRBV20-1; 8 bases are a match to TRBD1. Germline CDR1 reads DFQATT; CDR2 reads SNEGSKA (reference sequence). The CDR3 covers 15 residues. V gave up 6 bases and J gave up 3 bases; unmatched junction bases: 10. Incomplete CDR3 DNA: TGCAGTGCGCGATTCGCAGGGGGCCTTGGAAACACC. Its translation is CSARFAGGLGNT. The CDR3, in full, reads CSARFAGGLGNTIYF.

This clone was detected a few times. The CDR3 goes on 3 residues after the read ends, and that part is filled in from the germline J gene. V and J are TRBV6-2 or TRBV6-3 and TRBJ1-2, with D tentatively TRBD1 (5 bases). The CDR3 is made up of 16 amino acids. Germline loops: CDR1 MNHEY, CDR2 SVGEGT. The CDR3 bases that were read are TGTGCCAGCAGTTACGTAGCGGGGGAACTCACAGATACC. Encoded protein: CASSYVAGELTDT. The full CDR3 protein reads CASSYVAGELTDTYTF.

This clone has at least ten counts. The read stops 3 residues short of the end of the CDR3; the missing end is completed from the germline J gene. The chain employs TRBV15 and TRBJ1-4; 7 bases match TRBD1. The CDR3 length is 17 residues. V shed 0 bases, J shed 4 bases, and the junction held 8 bases outside the gene matches. Germline CDR1 reads LNHNV; CDR2 reads YYDKDF (reference sequence). This CDR3 is CATSRDVSGQYNEKLFF. Incomplete CDR3 DNA: TGTGCCACCAGCAGAGACGTGTCGGGACAGTATAATGAAAAA.

This clone has a count of ten or more. The read stops 3 residues short of the end of the CDR3; the missing end is completed from the germline J gene. This chain links TRBV20-1 with TRBJ1-2; TRBD1 is a possible D gene (5 bases). CDR3 length: 13 amino acids. The germline CDR1 and CDR2 sequences are DFQATT and SNEGSKA (reference sequence). Deletions cut 4 bases from V and 4 bases from J, with 13 bases between. This CDR3 reads CSAITGRSYGYTF. The part of the CDR3 DNA that was read is TGCAGTGCTATAACAGGTCGCTCCTATGGC.

This clone was observed many times. The observed sequence ends 3 residues before the CDR3 terminus, with the missing tail filled in from the germline J gene. The gene calls are TRBV20-1 and TRBJ2-1; D ambiguous. Looked up from germline, CDR1 is DFQATT and CDR2 is SNEGSKA (reference sequence). V was shortened by 6 bases and J by 9 bases, with 12 bases between the two germline ends. The CDR3 length is 11 residues. The CDR3 loop is CSAPIALEQFF. The DNA read from the CDR3 is TGCAGTGCACCCATAGCTCTTGAG.

This clone was counted between two and nine times. This may be a read error, as it is one base from a much larger clone. The read ends 3 residues early relative to the CDR3; the germline J gene fills the gap. The chain recombines TRBV2 with TRBJ1-4; no definite D call. The germline V gene encodes CDR1 SNHLY and CDR2 FYNNEI. The CDR3 sequence is 14 residues long. The part of the CDR3 DNA that was read is TGTGCCAGCAGTGAAGGTCAGGTTAATTCACCA. It is translated as CASSEGQVNSP. Given in full, the CDR3 is CASSEGQVNSPLFF.

This clone was counted ten times or more. The sequenced fragment ends 3 residues before the CDR3 boundary, so the rest is inferred from the germline J gene. This chain links TRBV3-1 (or the pseudogene TRBV3-2) with TRBJ2-2; no definite D call. CDR3 length equals 15 residues. In germline, CDR1 is LGHDT, CDR2 YNNKEL (reference sequence). Trimming took 2 bases from V and 3 from J, leaving 10 bases between them. The CDR3 sequence: CASSQSKRDTGELFF. The sequenced CDR3 bases are TGTGCCAGCAGCCAATCGAAACGGGACACCGGGGAG.

On this clone itself: The observed sequence ends 3 residues before the CDR3 terminus, with the missing tail filled in from the germline J gene. The V call is TRBV20-1, the J call TRBJ1-1; D is possibly TRBD1 (6 bases). The CDR3 runs to 13 residues. Trimming left V 6 bases short and J 1 base short, with 12 bases between. Germline values: CDR1 DFQATT, CDR2 SNEGSKA (reference sequence). CDR3 DNA (partial): TGCAGTGCGCTTACAGGGCGGAACACTGAA. Residues: CSALTGRNTE. The entire CDR3 protein is CSALTGRNTEAFF.

This clone was recorded many times. The read stops 3 residues short of the end of the CDR3; the missing end is completed from the germline J gene. The J gene is TRBJ2-5, the V gene TRBV5-1; D may be TRBD2 (5 bases). The length of the CDR3 is 15 residues. Germline V lookup: CDR1 SGHRS, CDR2 YFSETQ. Trimming took 7 bases from V and 1 from J, leaving 17 bases between them. CDR3 DNA, as far as it was read: TGCGCCAGCTCCCAGGATTCAGCGGCCCAAGAGACC. This codes for CASSQDSAAQET. The full CDR3 protein is CASSQDSAAQETQYF.

This clone has ten or more counts. The read halts 3 residues ahead of the CDR3 end, with the missing end drawn from the germline J gene. The chain joins TRBV19 to TRBJ1-5, with 11 bases identical to TRBD1. The junction had 5 bases not matched to a gene; V was cut back by 0 bases and J by 1 base. This CDR3 contains 18 residues. Per the germline V gene, CDR1 is LNHDA and CDR2 is SQIVND (reference sequence). The sequenced part of the CDR3 DNA is TGTGCCAGTAGTATAGAGGGACAGGGGGAGAACAGCAATCAGCCC. Translation gives CASSIEGQGENSNQP. The full CDR3 reads CASSIEGQGENSNQPQHF.